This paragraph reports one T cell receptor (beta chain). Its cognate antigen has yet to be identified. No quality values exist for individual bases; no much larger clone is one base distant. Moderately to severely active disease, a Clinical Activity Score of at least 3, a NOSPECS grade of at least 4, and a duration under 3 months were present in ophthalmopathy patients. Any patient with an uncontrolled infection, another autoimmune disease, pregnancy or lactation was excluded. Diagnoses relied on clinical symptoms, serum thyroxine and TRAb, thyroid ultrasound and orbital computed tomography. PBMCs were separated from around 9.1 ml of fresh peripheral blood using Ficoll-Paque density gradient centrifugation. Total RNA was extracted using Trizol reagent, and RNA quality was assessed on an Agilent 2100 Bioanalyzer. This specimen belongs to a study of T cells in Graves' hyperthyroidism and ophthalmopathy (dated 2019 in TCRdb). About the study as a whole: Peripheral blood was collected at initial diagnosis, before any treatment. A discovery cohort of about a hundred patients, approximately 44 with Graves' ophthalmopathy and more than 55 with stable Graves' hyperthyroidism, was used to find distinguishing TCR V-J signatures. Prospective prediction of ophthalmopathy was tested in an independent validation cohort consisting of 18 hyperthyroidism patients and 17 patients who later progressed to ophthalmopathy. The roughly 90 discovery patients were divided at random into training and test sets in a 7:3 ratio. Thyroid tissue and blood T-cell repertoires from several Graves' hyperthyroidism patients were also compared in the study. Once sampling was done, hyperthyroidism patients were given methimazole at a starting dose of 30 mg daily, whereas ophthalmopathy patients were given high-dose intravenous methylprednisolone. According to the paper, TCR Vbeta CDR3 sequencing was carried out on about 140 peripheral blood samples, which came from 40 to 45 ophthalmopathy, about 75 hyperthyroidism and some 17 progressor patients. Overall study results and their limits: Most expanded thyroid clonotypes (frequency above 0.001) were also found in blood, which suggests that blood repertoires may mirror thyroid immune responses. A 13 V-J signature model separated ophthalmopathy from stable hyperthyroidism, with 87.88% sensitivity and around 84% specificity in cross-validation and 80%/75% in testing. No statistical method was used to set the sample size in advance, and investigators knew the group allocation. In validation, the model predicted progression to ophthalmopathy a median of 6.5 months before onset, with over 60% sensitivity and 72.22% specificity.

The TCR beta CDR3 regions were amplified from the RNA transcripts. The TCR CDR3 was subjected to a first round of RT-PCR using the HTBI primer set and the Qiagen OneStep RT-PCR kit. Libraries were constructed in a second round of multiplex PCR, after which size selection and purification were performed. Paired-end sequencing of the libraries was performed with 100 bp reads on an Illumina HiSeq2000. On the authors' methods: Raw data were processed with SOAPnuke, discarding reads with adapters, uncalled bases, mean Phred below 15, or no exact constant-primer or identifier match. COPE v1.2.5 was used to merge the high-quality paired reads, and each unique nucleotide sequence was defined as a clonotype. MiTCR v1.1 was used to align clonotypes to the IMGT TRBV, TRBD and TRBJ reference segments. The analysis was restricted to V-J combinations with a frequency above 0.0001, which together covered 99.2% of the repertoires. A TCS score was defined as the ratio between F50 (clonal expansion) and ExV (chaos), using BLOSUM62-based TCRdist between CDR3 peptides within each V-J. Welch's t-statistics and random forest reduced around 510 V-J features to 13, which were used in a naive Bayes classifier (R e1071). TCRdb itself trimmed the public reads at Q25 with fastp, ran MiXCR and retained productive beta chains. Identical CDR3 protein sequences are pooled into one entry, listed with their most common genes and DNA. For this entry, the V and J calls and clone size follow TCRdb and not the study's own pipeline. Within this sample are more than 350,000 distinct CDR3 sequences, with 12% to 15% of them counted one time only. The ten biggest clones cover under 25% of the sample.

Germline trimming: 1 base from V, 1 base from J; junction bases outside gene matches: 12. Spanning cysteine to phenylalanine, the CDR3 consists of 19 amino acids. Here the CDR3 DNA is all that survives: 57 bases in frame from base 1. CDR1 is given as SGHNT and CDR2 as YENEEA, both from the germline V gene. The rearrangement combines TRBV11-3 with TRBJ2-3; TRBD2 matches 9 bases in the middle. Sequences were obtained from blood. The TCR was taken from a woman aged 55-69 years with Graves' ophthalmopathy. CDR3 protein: CASSLGLREGSCGTDTQYF. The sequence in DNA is TGTGCCAGCAGCTTAGGTCTGCGGGAGGGATCTTGTGGCACAGATACGCAGTATTTT.